This T cell receptor beta chain emerged from a study of Graves' ophthalmopathy and Graves' hyperthyroidism. RNA transcripts provided the template for amplifying TCR beta CDR3 regions. In the first round, RT-PCR was carried out with HTBI primers, and a multiplex PCR formed the second round. MiXCR was run by TCRdb on the multiplex PCR reads, yielding one entry per CDR3 protein. The sample has roughly 400,000 distinct CDR3 sequences; approximately 15% are singletons. Enrolled hyperthyroidism patients had a new diagnosis, a duration under 2 months, and an age of 18 to 65. Isolation of PBMCs was performed using over 8 ml of fresh peripheral blood. The V end was cut by 0 bases, the J end by 0 bases, with 9 bases between. CDR3 length: 15 amino acids. Per the germline V gene, CDR1 is SEHNR and CDR2 is FQNEAQ (reference sequence).

The chain recombines TRBV7-9 with TRBJ2-7; maybe TRBD2 (6 bases). The TCR sequence derives from a woman aged 18-30 years with stable Graves' hyperthyroidism. Sequenced input: peripheral blood. CDR3 protein: CASSLAQTSSYEQYF. Here the CDR3 DNA reads TGTGCCAGCAGCTTAGCGCAGACTAGCTCCTACGAGCAGTACTTC.